The 17 T cell receptor beta chains below all came from one sample that was sequenced in a study of T cell responses to AZD1222 COVID-19 vaccine. Clones were sequenced by immunoSEQ multiplex PCR, and TCRdb holds only the in-frame ones, with some missing. The sample contains about 140,000 clones, 86% of which appear only once. The sample was peripheral blood, taken 28 days after the second AZD1222 dose. The receptors shown here come from an adult who received the AZD1222 COVID-19 vaccine.

The V and J genes are TRBV7-9 and TRBJ1-1; D might be TRBD1 (5 bases). CDR3 length equals 13 residues. V dropped 3 bases and J dropped 7 bases, with 12 bases sitting between them. Germline values: CDR1 SEHNR, CDR2 FQNEAQ (reference sequence). CDR3 sequence: CASSFSGTGEAFF. For the CDR3, the DNA is TGTGCCAGCAGCTTTTCCGGGACGGGTGAAGCTTTCTTT.

J is TRBJ2-3 and V is TRBV30, with 8 bases aligning to TRBD1. Germline loops: CDR1 GTSNPN, CDR2 SVGIG (reference sequence). The CDR3 spans 14 residues. The trim removed 4 bases at V and 6 bases at J, leaving 9 bases unmatched. DNA for the CDR3: TGTGCCTGGATCCCCCGGACAGGGAATGATACGCAGTATTTT. Its protein product is CAWIPRTGNDTQYF.

The chain links TRBV3-1 (or the pseudogene TRBV3-2) to TRBJ2-1; 8 bases fit TRBD2. Trimming took 4 bases from V and 4 from J; bases not matched to a gene: 9. The CDR3 runs 16 residues. Germline CDR1 is LGHDT and CDR2 is YNNKEL (reference sequence). As DNA, the CDR3 is TGTGCCAGCAGCCTCACGGGTCTAGCGGGTTACAATGAGCAGTTCTTC. This encodes CASSLTGLAGYNEQFF.

V is TRBV24-1 and J is TRBJ2-3; weak D call: TRBD1 (5 bases). V was cut by 4 bases and J by 0 bases, with 16 bases left in between. Looked up from germline, CDR1 is KGHDR and CDR2 is SFDVKD. The CDR3 contains 17 residues. The CDR3: CATSDRTRWPSTDTQYF. In nucleotides, the CDR3 is TGTGCCACCAGTGACCGGACAAGGTGGCCTAGCACAGATACGCAGTATTTT.

The chain carries TRBV7-9 and TRBJ1-5, with D hard to call. The germline gives CDR1 SEHNR, CDR2 FQNEAQ (reference sequence). The CDR3 has 16 residues. The germline V and J ends were trimmed by 1 base and 6 bases, with 16 bases remaining between them. Here the CDR3 DNA reads TGTGCCAGCAGCTTAGTGCTGGGTCCATGGAGTCAGCCCCAGCATTTT. It yields the protein CASSLVLGPWSQPQHF.

CDR3 sequence: CASSQLAGGPETQYF. The CDR3 nucleotides are TGTGCCAGCAGTCAACTAGCGGGGGGGCCAGAGACCCAGTACTTC. The V gene is TRBV11-2, the J gene TRBJ2-5; 13 nucleotides match TRBD2. The CDR3 loop spans 15 amino acids. Per germline, CDR1 SGHAT and CDR2 FQNNGV. V dropped 6 bases and J dropped 4; count of bases not matched to a gene: 5.

The chain couples TRBV24-1 to TRBJ2-1; D may match TRBD1 or TRBD2 (5 bases each). The length of the CDR3 is 14 residues. With 9 bases removed from V and 3 bases from J, the gap between germline ends came to 14 bases. The germline CDR1 and CDR2 sequences are KGHDR and SFDVKD. Here the CDR3 reads CATPPGTIYNEQFF. CDR3 DNA: TGTGCCACCCCACCCGGGACCATCTACAATGAGCAGTTCTTC.

The J gene is TRBJ1-2, the V gene TRBV20-1; D perhaps matches TRBD1 (5 bases). Between the trimmed V and J ends, which lost 0 bases and 11 bases, there was a span of 10 bases. Germline loops: CDR1 DFQATT, CDR2 SNEGSKA (reference sequence). This CDR3 comprises 11 residues. The CDR3 spells CSARDRGGYTF. The CDR3 DNA reads as TGCAGTGCTAGAGATCGGGGGGGATACACCTTC.

The chain joins TRBV2 to TRBJ2-1; TRBD2 matches at 11 bases. The germline gives CDR1 SNHLY, CDR2 FYNNEI. V shed 7 bases, J shed 4 bases, and the junction held 9 bases outside the gene matches. The length of the CDR3 is 16 residues. DNA of the CDR3: TGTGCCAGCAAACGCGAGGGACTAGCGGCATACAATGAGCAGTTCTTC. Its translation: CASKREGLAAYNEQFF.

The CDR3 DNA reads TGTGCCAGCAGTTGGGTGACAGACCTCTACGAGCAGTACTTC. Amino acids: CASSWVTDLYEQYF. The rearrangement links TRBV28 to TRBJ2-7; TRBD1 is a possible D gene (5 bases). This CDR3 has 14 amino acids. The germline CDR1 and CDR2 sequences are MDHEN and SYDVKM. Trimming removed 4 bases at V and 3 bases at J, with 13 bases between.

This chain uses TRBV2 with TRBJ2-7, with TRBD1 as a possible D gene (5 bases). The V gene lost 6 bases and the J gene lost 3 bases, with 12 bases spanning the gap. This CDR3 contains 13 residues. The germline CDR1 and CDR2 sequences are SNHLY and FYNNEI. This CDR3 is CASSPTGSYEQYF. CDR3 DNA sequence: TGTGCCAGCAGCCCTACAGGAAGCTACGAGCAGTACTTC.

This clone is a singleton in its sample. This chain joins TRBV19 and TRBJ1-4; no clear D gene. CDR3 length: 13 residues. V was shortened by 11 bases and J by 1 base, with 11 bases between the two germline ends. Germline lookup yields CDR1 LNHDA and CDR2 SQIVND (reference sequence). The CDR3, as DNA: TGTGCCGCCAGACAAAGAACTAATGAAAAACTGTTTTTT. Translated: CAARQRTNEKLFF.

V gene TRBV6-6 combines with J gene TRBJ2-1, with 7 bases lining up with TRBD1. J gave up 6 bases and V 4 bases, and 9 bases lay outside the gene matches. The germline V gene has CDR1 MNHNY and CDR2 SVGAGI (reference sequence). The CDR3 extends over 15 amino acids. The CDR3 sequence: CASSFGRQGGNEQFF. In nucleotides, the CDR3 is TGTGCCAGCAGTTTTGGTCGACAGGGTGGCAATGAGCAGTTCTTC.

Only one count was recorded for this clone. The J gene is TRBJ2-7, the V gene TRBV7-2; the D gene could be TRBD1 or TRBD2 (7 bases each). The germline gives CDR1 SGHTA, CDR2 FQGNSA. Trimming cost V 1 base and J 2 bases, with 12 bases left between them. The CDR3 spans 15 residues. This chain's CDR3 is CASSLVGGGPYEQYF. CDR3 coding DNA: TGTGCCAGCAGCTTAGTGGGAGGGGGCCCCTACGAGCAGTACTTC.

On this clone: A read error may produce the germline difference seen at one junction end. V is TRBV2 and J is TRBJ1-2; D possibly corresponds to TRBD1 (6 bases). The CDR3 is 11 residues long. Germline loops: CDR1 SNHLY, CDR2 FYNNEI. The DNA for the CDR3 is TGTGCCAGCAGTCAAATCCCCAGGGGAGCCTTC. The encoded protein is CASSQIPRGAF.

The chain has TRBV7-2 and TRBJ2-1; 10 bases are a match to TRBD2. Germline V gene lookup returns CDR1 SGHTA and CDR2 FQGNSA. This CDR3 spans 16 amino acids. After removal of 5 bases from V and 3 bases from J, the junction contained 7 bases not matched to a gene. CDR3 loop: CASSLSASGSYNEQFF. Written as DNA, the CDR3 is TGTGCCAGCAGCCTCAGCGCTAGCGGGAGCTACAATGAGCAGTTCTTC.

This rearrangement joins TRBV5-4 to TRBJ1-2; 8 bases are a match to TRBD1. The CDR3 covers 13 residues. Germline values: CDR1 SGHNT, CDR2 YYREEE (reference sequence). V trimming: 4 bases; J trimming: 8 bases; junction bases outside the gene matches: 7. In DNA form, the CDR3 reads TGTGCCAGCAGCCCGACAGGGGCGAGCGGCTACACCTTC. It specifies CASSPTGASGYTF.